This TCR beta chain appears in the sequencing data of a study of shared clonotypes between healthy human individuals. V was shortened by 2 bases and J by 12 bases, with 8 bases between the two germline ends. Germline lookup yields CDR1 MNHNS and CDR2 SASEGT. CDR3 length: 11 residues. Some clones are missing from TCRdb's copy, which holds only in-frame ones; the method was immunoSEQ multiplex PCR. The data show about 380,000 clones, roughly 96% seen once. This receptor was identified in a man aged 30-40 years in good health. The chain employs TRBV6-1 and TRBJ1-5, with D perhaps TRBD1 (6 bases). The specimen sequenced was memory CD8+ T cells sorted from blood. The subset: CD45RO+ cells pooled with CCR7-negative TemRA cells. This chain's CDR3 is CASSESGVQHF. CDR3 DNA: TGTGCCAGCAGTGAATCAGGGGTCCAGCATTTT.